This T cell receptor beta chain is drawn from a study of shared clonotypes between healthy human individuals. The CDR3 loop spans 12 amino acids. Germline assignment: CDR1 SEHNR and CDR2 FQNEAQ (reference sequence). The germline V and J ends were trimmed by 3 bases and 3 bases, with 3 bases remaining between them. Naive CD8 cells, CD45RO-negative and positively selected for CCR7, excluded terminally differentiated effector memory CD45RA+ cells. This clone was picked up a small number of times. The antigen is not known. The same CDR3 also results from other DNA sequences found in this sample. The study, taken as a whole, reports: Estimated richness values were generally larger in naive subsets than in memory subsets.

Only in-frame clones appear in the TCRdb table, and some are missing; sequencing was by immunoSEQ multiplex PCR. The sample comprises about 750,000 clones, approximately 92% of which are singletons, and less than 25% rests with the top ten. The sequence came from a man aged 30 to 45 in good health. Sequencing was done on a sample of naive CD8+ T cells sorted from blood. This rearrangement joins TRBV7-9 to TRBJ2-1; D is unresolved. In DNA, the CDR3 is TGTGCCAGCAGCTTGGACTACAATGAGCAGTTCTTC. This encodes CASSLDYNEQFF.